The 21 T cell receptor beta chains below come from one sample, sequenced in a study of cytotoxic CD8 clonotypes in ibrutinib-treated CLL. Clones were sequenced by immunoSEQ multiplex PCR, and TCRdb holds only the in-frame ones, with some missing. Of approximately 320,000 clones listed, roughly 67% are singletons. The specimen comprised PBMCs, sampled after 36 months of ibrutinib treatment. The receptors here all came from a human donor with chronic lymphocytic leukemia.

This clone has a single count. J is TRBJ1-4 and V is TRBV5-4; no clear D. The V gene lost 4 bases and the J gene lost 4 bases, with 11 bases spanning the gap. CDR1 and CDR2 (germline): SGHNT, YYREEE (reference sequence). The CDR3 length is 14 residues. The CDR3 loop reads CASSLAGINEKLFF. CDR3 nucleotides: TGTGCCAGCAGCCTCGCCGGGATTAATGAAAAACTGTTTTTT.

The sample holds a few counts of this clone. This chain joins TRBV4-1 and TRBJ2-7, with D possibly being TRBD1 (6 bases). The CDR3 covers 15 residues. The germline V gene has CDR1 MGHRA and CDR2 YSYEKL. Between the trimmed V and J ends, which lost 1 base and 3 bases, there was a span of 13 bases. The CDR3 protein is CASSQVGTLRYEQYF. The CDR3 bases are TGCGCCAGCAGCCAAGTGGGGACACTACGCTACGAGCAGTACTTC.

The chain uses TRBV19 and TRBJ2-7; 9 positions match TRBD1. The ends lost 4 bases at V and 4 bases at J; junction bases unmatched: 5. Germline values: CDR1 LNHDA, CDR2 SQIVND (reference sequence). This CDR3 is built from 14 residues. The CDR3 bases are TGTGCCAGTAGTACCGGGACAGGGTTGTACGAGCAGTACTTC. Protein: CASSTGTGLYEQYF.

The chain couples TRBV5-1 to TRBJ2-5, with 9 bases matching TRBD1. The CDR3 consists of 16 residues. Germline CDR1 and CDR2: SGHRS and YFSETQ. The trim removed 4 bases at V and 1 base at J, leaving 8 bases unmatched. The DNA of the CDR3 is TGCGCCAGCAGCCTAGGGGACAGGGCTGGCCAAGAGACCCAGTACTTC. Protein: CASSLGDRAGQETQYF.

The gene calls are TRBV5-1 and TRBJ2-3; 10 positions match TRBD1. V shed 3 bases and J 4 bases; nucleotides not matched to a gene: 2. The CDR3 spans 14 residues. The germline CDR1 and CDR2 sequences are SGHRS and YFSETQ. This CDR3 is CASSYGQGADTQYF. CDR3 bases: TGCGCCAGCAGCTATGGACAGGGGGCAGATACGCAGTATTTT.

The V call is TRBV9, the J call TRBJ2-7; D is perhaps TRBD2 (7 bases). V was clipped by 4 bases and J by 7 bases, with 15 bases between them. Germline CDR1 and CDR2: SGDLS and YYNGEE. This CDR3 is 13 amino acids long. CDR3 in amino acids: CASSPRTAGEQYF. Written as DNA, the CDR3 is TGTGCCAGCAGCCCCCGGACAGCGGGGGAGCAGTACTTC.

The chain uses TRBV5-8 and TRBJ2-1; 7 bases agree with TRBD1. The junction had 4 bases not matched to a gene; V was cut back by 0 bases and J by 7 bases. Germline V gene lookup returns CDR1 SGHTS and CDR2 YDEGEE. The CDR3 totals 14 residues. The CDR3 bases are TGTGCCAGCAGCTTGGCCTACAGGGGTAATGAGCAGTTCTTC. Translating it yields CASSLAYRGNEQFF.

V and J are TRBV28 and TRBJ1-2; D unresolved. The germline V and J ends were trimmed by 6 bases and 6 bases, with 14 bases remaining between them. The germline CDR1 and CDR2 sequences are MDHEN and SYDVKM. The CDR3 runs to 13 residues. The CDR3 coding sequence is TGTGCCAGCAGCCGAACAGACATCCATGGCTACACCTTC. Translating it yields CASSRTDIHGYTF.

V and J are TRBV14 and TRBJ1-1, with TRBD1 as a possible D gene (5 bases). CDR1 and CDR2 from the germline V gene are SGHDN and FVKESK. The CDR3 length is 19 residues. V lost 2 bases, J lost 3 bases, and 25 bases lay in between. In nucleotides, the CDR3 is TGTGCCAGCAGCCAACAGTCTTTGGTTGGGGGGTTTGAGGACACTGAAGCTTTCTTT. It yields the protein CASSQQSLVGGFEDTEAFF.

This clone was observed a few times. The CDR3 DNA follows: TGTGCCAGCAGCCCCGCGGGGTATACGCAGTATTTT. This codes for CASSPAGYTQYF. This chain connects TRBV7-9 to TRBJ2-3; weak D call: TRBD2 (6 bases). The germline CDR1 and CDR2 sequences are SEHNR and FQNEAQ (reference sequence). The CDR3 runs 12 residues. Trimming left V 5 bases short and J 7 bases short, with 10 bases between.

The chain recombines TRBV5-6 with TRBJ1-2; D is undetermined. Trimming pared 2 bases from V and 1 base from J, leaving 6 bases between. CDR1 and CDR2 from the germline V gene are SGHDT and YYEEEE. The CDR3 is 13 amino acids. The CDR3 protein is CASSLSINYGYTF. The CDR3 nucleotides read TGTGCCAGCAGCTTAAGCATTAACTATGGCTACACCTTC.

The chain's CDR3 is CASSGIHSTDTQYF. In DNA, the CDR3 is TGCGCCAGCAGTGGGATCCACAGCACAGATACGCAGTATTTT. The genes are TRBV10-2 and TRBJ2-3; D call uncertain. The V gene's germline CDR1 is WSHSY and CDR2 SAAADI. Trimming left V 4 bases short and J 0 bases short, with 8 bases between. CDR3 length equals 14 residues.

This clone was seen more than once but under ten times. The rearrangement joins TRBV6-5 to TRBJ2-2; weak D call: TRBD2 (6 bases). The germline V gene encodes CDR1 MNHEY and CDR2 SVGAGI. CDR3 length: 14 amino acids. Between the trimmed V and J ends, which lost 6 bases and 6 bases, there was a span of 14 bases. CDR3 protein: CASSLGRSAGELFF. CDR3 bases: TGTGCCAGCAGCCTGGGGAGGAGCGCCGGGGAGCTGTTTTTT.

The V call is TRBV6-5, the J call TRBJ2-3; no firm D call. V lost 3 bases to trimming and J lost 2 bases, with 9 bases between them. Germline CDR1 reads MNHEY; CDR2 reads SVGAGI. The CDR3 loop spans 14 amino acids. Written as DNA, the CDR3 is TGTGCCAGCAGTTATGGGTTGTCCACAGATACGCAGTATTTT. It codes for CASSYGLSTDTQYF.

CDR3 protein: CASSKPDRGPNTEAFF. Here the CDR3 DNA reads TGCGCCAGCAGCAAACCGGACAGGGGCCCCAACACTGAAGCTTTCTTT. The genes are TRBV4-1 and TRBJ1-1; TRBD1 matches 9 bases. The CDR3 is 16 amino acids. Germline trimming cut 5 bases from V and 2 bases from J; bases unmatched to any gene: 9. The germline V gene encodes CDR1 MGHRA and CDR2 YSYEKL.

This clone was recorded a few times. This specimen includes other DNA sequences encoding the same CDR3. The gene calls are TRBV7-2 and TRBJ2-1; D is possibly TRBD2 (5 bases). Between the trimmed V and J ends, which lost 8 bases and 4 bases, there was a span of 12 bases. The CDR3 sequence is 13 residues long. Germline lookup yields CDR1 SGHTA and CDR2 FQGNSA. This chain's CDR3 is CASGPRGYNEQFF. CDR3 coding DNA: TGTGCCAGCGGGCCCCGGGGTTACAATGAGCAGTTCTTC.

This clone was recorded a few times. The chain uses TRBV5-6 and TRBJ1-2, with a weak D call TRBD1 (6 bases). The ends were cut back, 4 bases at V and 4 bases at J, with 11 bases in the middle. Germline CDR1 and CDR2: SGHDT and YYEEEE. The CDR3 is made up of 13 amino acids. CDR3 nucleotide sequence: TGTGCCAGCAGCGAAACAGGGAGCTATGGCTACACCTTC. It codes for CASSETGSYGYTF.

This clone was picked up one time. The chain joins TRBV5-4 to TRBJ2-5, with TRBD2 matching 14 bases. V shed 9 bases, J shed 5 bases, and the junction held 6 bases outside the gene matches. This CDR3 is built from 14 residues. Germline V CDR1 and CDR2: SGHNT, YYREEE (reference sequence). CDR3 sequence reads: CATGLAGGWETQYF. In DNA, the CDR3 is TGTGCCACCGGACTAGCGGGAGGCTGGGAGACCCAGTACTTC.

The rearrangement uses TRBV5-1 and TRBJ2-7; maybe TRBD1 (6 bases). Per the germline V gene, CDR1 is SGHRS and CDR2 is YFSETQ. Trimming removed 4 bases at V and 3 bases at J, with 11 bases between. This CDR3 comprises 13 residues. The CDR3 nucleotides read TGCGCCAGCAGCCTCACAGGGCTCTACGAGCAGTACTTC. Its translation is CASSLTGLYEQYF. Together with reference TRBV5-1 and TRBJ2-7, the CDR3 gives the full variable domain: KAGVTQTPRYLIKTRGQQVTLSCSPISGHRSVSWYQQTPGQGLQFLFEYFSETQRNKGNFPGRFSGRQFSNSRSEMNVSTLELGDSALYLCASSLTGLYEQYFGPGTRLTVT.

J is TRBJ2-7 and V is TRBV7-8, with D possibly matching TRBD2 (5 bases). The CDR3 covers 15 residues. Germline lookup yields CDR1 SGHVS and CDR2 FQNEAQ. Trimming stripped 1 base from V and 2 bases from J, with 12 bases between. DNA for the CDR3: TGTGCCAGCAGCTTAGTCGCTAGCCGAGCCTACGAGCAGTACTTC. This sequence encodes CASSLVASRAYEQYF.

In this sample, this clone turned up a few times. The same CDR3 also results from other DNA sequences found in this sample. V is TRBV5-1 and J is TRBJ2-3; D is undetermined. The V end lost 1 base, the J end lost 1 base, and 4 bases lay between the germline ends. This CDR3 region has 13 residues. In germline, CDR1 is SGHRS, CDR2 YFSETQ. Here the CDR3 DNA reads TGCGCCAGCAGCTTGTCTGGCACAGATACGCAGTATTTT. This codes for CASSLSGTDTQYF.